This T cell receptor (beta chain) is drawn from a study of blood T cell repertoires in COVID-19. Study context: Acute and convalescent COVID-19 samples came from the United States, Italy and Spain. The cDNA or gDNA used as material had been derived from T cells, B-cell-depleted T cells, or PBMCs.

The germline CDR1 and CDR2 sequences are SGHKS and YYEKEE (reference sequence). The CDR3 totals 17 residues. Trimming took 1 base from V and 0 from J, leaving 14 bases between them. This clone showed up just once. TCRdb keeps only in-frame clones here, not all; method: immunoSEQ multiplex PCR. The data contain around 100,000 clones, approximately 80% of them singletons. Sequencing used peripheral blood. The source is a human donor in a cohort sampled during active COVID-19. V gene TRBV5-5 combines with J gene TRBJ2-1, with D possibly matching TRBD1 (6 bases). CDR3 residues: CASSLSGVLFSYNEQFF. In nucleotides, the CDR3 is TGTGCCAGCAGCTTGTCAGGGGTCCTCTTCTCCTACAATGAGCAGTTCTTC. Combining the CDR3 with reference TRBV5-5 and TRBJ2-1 gives the whole variable domain DAGVTQSPTHLIKTRGQQVTLRCSPISGHKSVSWYQQVLGQGPQFIFQYYEKEERGRGNFPDRFSARQFPNYSSELNVNALLLGDSALYLCASSLSGVLFSYNEQFFGPGTRLTVL.